Listed below are T cell receptor beta chains from one sample, sequenced in a study of blood T cell repertoires in COVID-19. Produced via immunoSEQ multiplex PCR; TCRdb's table is partial and in-frame only. This table has some 490,000 clones, 70% to 90% appearing once. The sample was PBMCs or T cells enriched from blood (not recorded which). Every receptor here comes from a woman aged 55-69 years who had recovered from COVID-19. The CDR3 runs from the conserved cysteine through the conserved F or W. Fields, in order: V gene, J gene, CDR3 protein.

>TRBV24-1|TRBJ2-1
CATSPAGGLNEQFF
>TRBV5-4|TRBJ1-2
CASSPTGTNYGYTF
>TRBV5-1|TRBJ1-1
CASSVISQSTGVSTEAFF
>TRBV19|TRBJ1-6
CASSSTSGGTYNSPLHF
>TRBV3-1/TRBV3-2|TRBJ1-2
CASSWMGQLANYGYTF
>TRBV19|TRBJ1-4
CASSMQGGASEKLFF
>TRBV28|TRBJ1-5
CASSLVNSNQPQHF
>TRBV9|TRBJ1-3
CASSLGLSGNTIYF
>TRBV3-1/TRBV3-2|TRBJ2-7
CASSPHSGGAYEQYF
>TRBV7-8|TRBJ1-3
CASSLEELYRRFSGNTIYF
>TRBV11-3|TRBJ2-5
CASSLGGTQGQETQYF
>TRBV5-1|TRBJ2-3
CASSGLVGTVTQYF
>TRBV3-1/TRBV3-2|TRBJ1-3
CASTRSGSGNTIYF
>TRBV6-6|TRBJ1-6
CASSTPSGTGNSPLHF
>TRBV6-4|TRBJ2-1
CASSDGLAGGYEQFF
>TRBV9|TRBJ1-2
CASSVADRGSGYTF
>TRBV21-1|TRBJ1-6
CASSPIKRQGYNSPLHF
>TRBV21-1|TRBJ1-4
CASSSQGQPQKLFF
>TRBV6-1|TRBJ1-5
CASSGRGQPLFGNQPQHF
>TRBV14|TRBJ1-2
CASSHELNYGYTF
>TRBV6-5|TRBJ1-6
CASKGQIYNSPLHF
>TRBV24-1|TRBJ1-5
CATSDGGTDRASGQPQHF
>TRBV27|TRBJ2-3
CASSFRRGLRPGTQYF
>TRBV23-1|TRBJ2-3
CASSRKTGLGTQYF
>TRBV3-1/TRBV3-2|TRBJ1-4
CASSQWTGGDEKLFF
>TRBV15|TRBJ2-7
CATSTSWGAGTYEQYF
>TRBV11-2|TRBJ2-6
CASRLGAQGPSGANVLTF
>TRBV27|TRBJ2-1
CASSLRLAGVYNEQFF
>TRBV2|TRBJ1-6
CASLRQGFLNSPLHF
>TRBV3-1/TRBV3-2|TRBJ1-2
CASSQEASGIRANYGYTF
>TRBV27|TRBJ2-3
CASRVSHSTDTQYF
>TRBV6-2/TRBV6-3|TRBJ2-1
CASSYSPSGRGEQFF
>TRBV5-8|TRBJ1-5
CASSGDRLQPQHF
>TRBV6-2/TRBV6-3|TRBJ1-5
CASSLTGGQPQHF
>TRBV28|TRBJ1-5
CASSRNSQPQHF
>TRBV6-5|TRBJ2-7
CASSKTGSYEQYF
>TRBV18|TRBJ1-1
CASSLTESDTEAFF
>TRBV5-1|TRBJ1-1
CASSDRTGATEAFF
>TRBV3-1/TRBV3-2|TRBJ2-4
CASSPFSLAGVRLAKNIQYF
>TRBV25-1|TRBJ2-2
CASSSSRGRGGELFF
>TRBV19|TRBJ1-1
CASIQTGDTEAFF
>TRBV4-1|TRBJ2-1
CASSQGPVAGAIDNEQFF